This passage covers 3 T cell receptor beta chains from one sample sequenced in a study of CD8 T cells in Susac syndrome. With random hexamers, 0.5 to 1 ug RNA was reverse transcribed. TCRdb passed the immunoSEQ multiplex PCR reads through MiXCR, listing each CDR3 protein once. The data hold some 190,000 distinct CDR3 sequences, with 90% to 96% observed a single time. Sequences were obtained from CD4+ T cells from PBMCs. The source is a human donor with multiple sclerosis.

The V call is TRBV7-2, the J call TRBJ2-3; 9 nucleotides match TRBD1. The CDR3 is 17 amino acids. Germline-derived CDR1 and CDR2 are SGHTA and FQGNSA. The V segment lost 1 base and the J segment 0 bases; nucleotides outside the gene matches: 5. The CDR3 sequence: CASSLGDRALSTDTQYF. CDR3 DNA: TGTGCCAGCAGCTTAGGGGACAGGGCACTGAGCACAGATACGCAGTATTTT.

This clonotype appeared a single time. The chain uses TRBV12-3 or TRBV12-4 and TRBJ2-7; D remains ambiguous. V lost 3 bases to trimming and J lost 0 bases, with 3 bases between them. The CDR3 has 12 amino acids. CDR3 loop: CASSLFSYEQYF. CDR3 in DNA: TGTGCCAGCAGTTTGTTCTCCTACGAGCAGTACTTC.

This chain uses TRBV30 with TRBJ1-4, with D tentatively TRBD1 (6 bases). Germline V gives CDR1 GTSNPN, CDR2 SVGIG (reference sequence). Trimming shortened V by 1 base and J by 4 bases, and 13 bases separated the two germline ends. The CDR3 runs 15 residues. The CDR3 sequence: CAWSDRDRINEKLFF. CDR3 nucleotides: TGTGCCTGGAGTGACAGGGACCGAATTAATGAAAAACTGTTTTTT. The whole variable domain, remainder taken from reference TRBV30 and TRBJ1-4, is SQTIHQWPATLVQPVGSPLSLECTVEGTSNPNLYWYRQAAGRGLQLLFYSVGIGQISSEVPQNLSASRPQDRQFILSSKKLLLSDSGFYLCAWSDRDRINEKLFFGSGTQLSVL.